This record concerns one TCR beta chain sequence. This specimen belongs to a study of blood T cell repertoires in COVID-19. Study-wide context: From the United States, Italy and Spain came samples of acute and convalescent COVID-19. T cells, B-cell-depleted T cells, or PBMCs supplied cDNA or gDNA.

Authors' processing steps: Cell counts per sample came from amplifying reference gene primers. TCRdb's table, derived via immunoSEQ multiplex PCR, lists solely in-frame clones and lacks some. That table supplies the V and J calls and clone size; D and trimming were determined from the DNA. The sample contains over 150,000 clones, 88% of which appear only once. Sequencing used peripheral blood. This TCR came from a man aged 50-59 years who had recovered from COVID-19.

For the CDR3, the DNA is TGTGCCAGCAGTCCCCGGGACAGGGGTTGGACCGGGGAGCTGTTTTTT. This sequence encodes CASSPRDRGWTGELFF. V and J are TRBV6-2 or TRBV6-3 and TRBJ2-2, with TRBD1 identical over 10 bases. With V trimmed by 5 bases and J by 5 bases, 8 bases remained unmatched. The CDR3 totals 16 residues. Germline CDR1 reads MNHEY; CDR2 reads SVGEGT.